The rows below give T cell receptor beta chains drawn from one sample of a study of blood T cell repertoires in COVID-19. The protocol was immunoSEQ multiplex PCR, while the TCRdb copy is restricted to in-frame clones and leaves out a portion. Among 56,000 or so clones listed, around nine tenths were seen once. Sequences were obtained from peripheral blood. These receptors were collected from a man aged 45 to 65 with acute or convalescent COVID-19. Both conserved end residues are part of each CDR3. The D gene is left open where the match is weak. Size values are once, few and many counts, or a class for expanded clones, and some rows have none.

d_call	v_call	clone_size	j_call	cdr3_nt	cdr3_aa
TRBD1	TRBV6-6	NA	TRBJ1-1	TGTGCCAGCAGTTCCCACAGGGGGAACACTGAAGCTTTCTTT	CASSSHRGNTEAFF
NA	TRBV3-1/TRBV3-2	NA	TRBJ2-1	TGTGCCAGCAGCCAGAGCGGATACAATGAGCAGTTCTTC	CASSQSGYNEQFF
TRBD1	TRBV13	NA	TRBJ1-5	TGTGCCAGTGGGTTCGGGACAGGGGGCAAAAGCAATCAGCCCCAGCATTTT	CASGFGTGGKSNQPQHF
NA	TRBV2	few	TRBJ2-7	TGTGCCAGCACCTCCAGGGTGTTATCCTACGAGCAGTACTTC	CASTSRVLSYEQYF
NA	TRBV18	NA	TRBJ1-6	TGTGCCAGCTCACCGAACGGCGGGAAAGGTTCACCCCTCCACTTT	CASSPNGGKGSPLHF
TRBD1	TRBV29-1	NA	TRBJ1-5	TGCAGCGTTGAGAGAGGGACAGGGGGCAGCGATCCTGGTCAGCCCCAGCATTTT	CSVERGTGGSDPGQPQHF
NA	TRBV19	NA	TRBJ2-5	TGTGCCAGTAGTGGGAGGACCCAAGAGACCCAGTACTTC	CASSGRTQETQYF
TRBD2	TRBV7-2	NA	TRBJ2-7	TGTGCCAGCAGCCCCGGACTAGCGGTAAGCTCCTACGAGCAGTACTTC	CASSPGLAVSSYEQYF
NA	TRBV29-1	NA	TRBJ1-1	TGCAGCGTTGAACAGATGAACACTGAAGCTTTCTTT	CSVEQMNTEAFF
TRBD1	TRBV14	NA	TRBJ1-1	TGTGCCAGCAGCCTACCGGGACAGGGGGGAAAGACTGAAGCTTTCTTT	CASSLPGQGGKTEAFF
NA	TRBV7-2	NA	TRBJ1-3	TGTGCCAGCAGCTCGGTTAGAAACACCATATATTTT	CASSSVRNTIYF
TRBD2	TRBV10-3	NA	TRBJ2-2	TGTGCCATCAGGCGGACTAGCGGGGGGGACACGAACACCGGGGAGCTGTTTTTT	CAIRRTSGGDTNTGELFF
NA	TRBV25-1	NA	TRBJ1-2	TGTGCCAGCAGTGATACAGGGCTTGGCTACACCTTC	CASSDTGLGYTF
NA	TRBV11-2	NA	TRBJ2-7	TGTGCCAGCAGCCCGGGACTACAAAGGGGGGAGCAGTACTTC	CASSPGLQRGEQYF
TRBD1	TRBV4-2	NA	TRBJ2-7	TGTGCCAGCAGCCAAACGACAGGGCAGTCCTACGAGCAGTACTTC	CASSQTTGQSYEQYF
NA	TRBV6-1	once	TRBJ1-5	TGTGCCAGCAGTGTGGGCCGAATGAATAGCAATCAGCCCCAGCATTTT	CASSVGRMNSNQPQHF
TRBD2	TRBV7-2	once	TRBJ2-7	TGTGCCAGCAGCCAACTTGGAGCTAGCGGTACCTACGAGCAGTACTTC	CASSQLGASGTYEQYF
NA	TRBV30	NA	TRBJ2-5	TGTGCCTGGAGCCCCCCCACCAGCCAAGAGACCCAGTACTTC	CAWSPPTSQETQYF
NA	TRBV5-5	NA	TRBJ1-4	TGTGCCAGCAGCTTGATGGCAGCTAATGAAAAACTGTTTTTT	CASSLMAANEKLFF
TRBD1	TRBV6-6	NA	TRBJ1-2	TGTGCCGCACAGGGGACCTATGGCTACACCTTC	CAAQGTYGYTF
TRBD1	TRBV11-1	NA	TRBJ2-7	TGTGCCAGCAGCTCCCGACAGGGGGGCTACGAGCAGTACTTC	CASSSRQGGYEQYF
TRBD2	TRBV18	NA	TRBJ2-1	TGTGCCAGCTCACCGAGGACTAGCGTCATTGCTGAGCAGTTCTTC	CASSPRTSVIAEQFF
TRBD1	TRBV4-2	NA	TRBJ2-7	TGTGCCAGCAGCCAAGAAGGGACAGGCTCCTACGAGCAGTACTTC	CASSQEGTGSYEQYF
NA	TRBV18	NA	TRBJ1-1	TGTGCCAGCTCACCCGATTCGCGCACTGAAGCTTTCTTT	CASSPDSRTEAFF
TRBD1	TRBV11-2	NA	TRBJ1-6	TGTGCCAGCAGCCCCCAAGGACAGGGATATAATTCACCCCTCCACTTT	CASSPQGQGYNSPLHF
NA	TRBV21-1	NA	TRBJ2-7	TGTGCCAGCGTAACGGGGGGAGACCCTCACGAGCAGTACTTC	CASVTGGDPHEQYF
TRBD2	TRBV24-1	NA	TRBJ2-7	TGTGCCACCAGCGGGATGCGGGAGATTTCCGAGCAGTACTTC	CATSGMREISEQYF
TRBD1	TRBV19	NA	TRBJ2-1	TGTGCCAGTAGTATAGCCTTGACAGGGGTCCACAATGAGCAGTTCTTC	CASSIALTGVHNEQFF
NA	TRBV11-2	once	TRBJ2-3	TGTGCCAGCAGCCAGCAGCGAGGCACAGATACGCAGTATTTT	CASSQQRGTDTQYF
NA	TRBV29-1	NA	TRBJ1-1	TGCAGCGTTGGGGGGCGGATGAACACTGAAGCTTTCTTT	CSVGGRMNTEAFF
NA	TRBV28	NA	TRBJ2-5	TGTGCCAGCACCCCGGTCGTAATCGAGCTTCAAGAGACCCAGTACTTC	CASTPVVIELQETQYF
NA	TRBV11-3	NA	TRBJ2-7	TGTGCCAGCAGCTCAGACAGAAACTCCTACGAGCAGTACTTC	CASSSDRNSYEQYF
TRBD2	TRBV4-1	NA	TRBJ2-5	TGCGCCAGCAGCCTACTAGCGGGAGTAGAGACCCAGTACTTC	CASSLLAGVETQYF